The clone carrying this TCR beta chain is labeled medium-sized. As yet, its antigen is unknown. Specified treatment: approximately nine-day PBMC culture with coronavirus spike peptide pools or control peptides (ViraFEST assay). This entry comes from a study of vaccination and CD4 T cells after COVID-19. Germline CDR1 MNHNS, CDR2 SASEGT. Trimming removed 2 bases at V and 1 base at J, with 14 bases between. The CDR3 consists of 16 residues. Study-wide findings and caveats: The cohort comprised relatively few convalescent patients, and no early post-infection timepoints were analyzed. Among those convalescent, a median around 87% of reactive clones emerged solely post-vaccination. In convalescent patients, 304 of 307 vaccine-specific clones were spike mono-reactive.

The Oncomine TCR Beta short-read assay sequenced DNA from cultured CD4+ T cells. The template was genomic DNA from cultured CD4+ T cells. TCRdb recomputed calls from the PCR reads with MiXCR, one row per CDR3 protein. The sample gives around 12,000 distinct CDR3 sequences, 35% to 55% of which show up once; approximately 20% is in the top ten. The gene calls are TRBV6-1 and TRBJ1-1; TRBD1 might be the D (5 bases). Sample: cultured CD4+ T cells from blood. The TCR sequence derives from a human donor with COVID-19. The CDR3: CASSEMYGTWNTEAFF. CDR3 coding DNA: TGTGCCAGCAGTGAAATGTATGGGACCTGGAACACTGAAGCTTTCTTT.